This T cell receptor (beta chain) was documented in a study of long-term antiretroviral therapy in people with HIV. The assay used was immunoSEQ (version v3.0), run at survey level. Assay: immunoSEQ multiplex PCR; the TCRdb copy retains only in-frame clones and omits some. The top ten clones hold around 3% of a sample with tens of thousands of clones, 90% to 95% of them seen once. CDR1 and CDR2 (germline): SGDLS, YYNGEE. The CDR3 contains 14 residues. V lost 4 bases to trimming and J lost 4 bases; unmatched junction nucleotides: 4. Going into DNA extraction, samples held about 1-10 million cryopreserved PBMC.

J is TRBJ1-1 and V is TRBV9; 10 bases match TRBD1. Sequencing was performed on unsorted PBMCs, taken about 7.2 years after starting antiretroviral therapy. This sequence originates from a man between 45 and 60 years old with HIV. The DNA for the CDR3 is TGTGCCAGCAGCACCGGGACAGGGGCCACTGAAGCTTTCTTT. Amino acids: CASSTGTGATEAFF.